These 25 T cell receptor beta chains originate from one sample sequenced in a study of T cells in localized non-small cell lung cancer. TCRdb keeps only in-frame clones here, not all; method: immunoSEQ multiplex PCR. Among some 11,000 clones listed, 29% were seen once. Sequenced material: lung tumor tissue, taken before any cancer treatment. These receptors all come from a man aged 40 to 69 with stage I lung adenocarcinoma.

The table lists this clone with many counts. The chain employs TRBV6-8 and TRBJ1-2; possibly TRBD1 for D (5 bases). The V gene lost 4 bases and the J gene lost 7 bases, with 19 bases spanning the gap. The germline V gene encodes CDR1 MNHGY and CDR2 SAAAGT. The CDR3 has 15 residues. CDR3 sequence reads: CASSSPSQGIGGYTF. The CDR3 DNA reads TGTGCCAGCAGTTCACCATCCCAGGGAATCGGTGGCTACACCTTC.

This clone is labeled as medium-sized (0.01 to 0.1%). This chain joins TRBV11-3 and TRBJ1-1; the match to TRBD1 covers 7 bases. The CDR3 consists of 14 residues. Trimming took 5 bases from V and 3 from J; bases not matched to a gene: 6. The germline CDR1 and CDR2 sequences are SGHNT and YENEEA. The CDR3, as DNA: TGTGCCAGCAGCCCAGGGGGTCGGGACACTGAAGCTTTCTTT. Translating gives CASSPGGRDTEAFF.

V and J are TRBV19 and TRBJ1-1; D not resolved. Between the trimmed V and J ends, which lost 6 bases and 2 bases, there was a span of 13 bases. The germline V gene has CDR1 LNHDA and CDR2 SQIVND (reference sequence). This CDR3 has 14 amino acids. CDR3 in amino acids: CASRVPGFNTEAFF. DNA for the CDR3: TGTGCCAGTAGGGTCCCGGGGTTCAACACTGAAGCTTTCTTT.

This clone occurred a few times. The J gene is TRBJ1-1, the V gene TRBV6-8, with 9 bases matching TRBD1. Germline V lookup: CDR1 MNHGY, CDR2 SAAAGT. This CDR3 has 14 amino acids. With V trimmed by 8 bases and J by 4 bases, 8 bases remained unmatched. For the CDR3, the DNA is TGTGCCAGCGAGGGACAGGGATTAAGCACTGAAGCTTTCTTT. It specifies CASEGQGLSTEAFF.

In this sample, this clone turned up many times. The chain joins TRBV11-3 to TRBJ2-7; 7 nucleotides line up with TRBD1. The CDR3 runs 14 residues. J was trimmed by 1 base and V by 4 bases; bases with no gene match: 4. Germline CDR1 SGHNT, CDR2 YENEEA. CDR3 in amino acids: CASSWDSQSYEQYF. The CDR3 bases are TGTGCCAGCAGCTGGGACAGCCAGTCCTACGAGCAGTACTTC.

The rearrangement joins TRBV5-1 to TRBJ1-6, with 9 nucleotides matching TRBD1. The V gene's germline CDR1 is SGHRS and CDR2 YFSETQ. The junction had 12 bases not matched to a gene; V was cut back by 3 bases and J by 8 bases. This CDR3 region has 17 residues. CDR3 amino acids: CASSYRITGGYDSPLHF. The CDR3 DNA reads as TGCGCCAGCAGCTACCGGATAACAGGGGGCTACGATTCACCCCTCCACTTT.

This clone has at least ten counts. The CDR3 spells CASSPLRSGTGRETQYF. The CDR3 nucleotides read TGTGCCAGCAGCCCCCTCCGGTCCGGGACAGGGAGGGAGACCCAGTACTTC. The V and J genes are TRBV9 and TRBJ2-5, with 9 bases matching TRBD1. This CDR3 spans 17 amino acids. J gave up 5 bases and V 4 bases, and 15 bases lay outside the gene matches. Germline CDR1 is SGDLS and CDR2 is YYNGEE.

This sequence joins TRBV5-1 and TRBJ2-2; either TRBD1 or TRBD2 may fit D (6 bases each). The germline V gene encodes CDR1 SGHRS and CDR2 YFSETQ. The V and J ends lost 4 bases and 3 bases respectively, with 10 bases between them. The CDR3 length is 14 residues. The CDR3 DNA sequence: TGCGCCAGCAGCGGGGGGCACGACACCGGGGAGCTGTTTTTT. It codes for CASSGGHDTGELFF.

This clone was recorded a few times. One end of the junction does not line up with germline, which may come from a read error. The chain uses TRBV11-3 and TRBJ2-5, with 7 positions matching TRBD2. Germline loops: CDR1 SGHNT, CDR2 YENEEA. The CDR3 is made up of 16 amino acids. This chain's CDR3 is CASSLGRAVVQETQYF. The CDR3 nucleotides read TGTGCTAGCAGCTTAGGGAGGGCGGTCGTCCAAGAGACCCAGTACTTC.

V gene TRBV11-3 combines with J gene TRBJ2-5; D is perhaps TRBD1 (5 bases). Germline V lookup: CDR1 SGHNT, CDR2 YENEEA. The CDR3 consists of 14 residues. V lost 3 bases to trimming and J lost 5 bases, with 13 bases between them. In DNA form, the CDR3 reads TGTGCCAGCAGCTTGGCTCTCAGGGCGGAGACCCAGTACTTC. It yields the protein CASSLALRAETQYF.

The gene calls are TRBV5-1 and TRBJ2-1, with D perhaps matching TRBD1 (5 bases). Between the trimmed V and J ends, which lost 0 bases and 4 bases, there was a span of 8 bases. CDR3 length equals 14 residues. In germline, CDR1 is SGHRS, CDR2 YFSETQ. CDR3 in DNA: TGCGCCAGCAGCTTGGAGACAGCTTACAATGAGCAGTTCTTC. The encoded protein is CASSLETAYNEQFF.

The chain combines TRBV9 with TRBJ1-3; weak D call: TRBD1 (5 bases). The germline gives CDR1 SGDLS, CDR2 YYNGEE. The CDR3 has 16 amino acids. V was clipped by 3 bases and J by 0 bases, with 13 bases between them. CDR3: CASSGPRTLSGNTIYF. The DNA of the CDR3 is TGTGCCAGCAGCGGCCCAAGGACACTCTCTGGAAACACCATATATTTT.

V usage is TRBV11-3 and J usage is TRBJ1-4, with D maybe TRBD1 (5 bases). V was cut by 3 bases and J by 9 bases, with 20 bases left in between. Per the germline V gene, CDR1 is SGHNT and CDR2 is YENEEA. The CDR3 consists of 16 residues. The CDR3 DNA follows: TGTGCCAGCAGCTTGAATGAACAAGGGGCCTGGCAAAAACTGTTTTTT. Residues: CASSLNEQGAWQKLFF.

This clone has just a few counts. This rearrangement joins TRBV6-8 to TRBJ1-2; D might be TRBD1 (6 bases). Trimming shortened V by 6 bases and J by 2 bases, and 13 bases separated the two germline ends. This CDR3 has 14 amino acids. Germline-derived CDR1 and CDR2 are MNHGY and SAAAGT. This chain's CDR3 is CASSPGQTNYGYTF. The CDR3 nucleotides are TGTGCCAGCAGCCCCGGACAGACAAACTATGGCTACACCTTC.

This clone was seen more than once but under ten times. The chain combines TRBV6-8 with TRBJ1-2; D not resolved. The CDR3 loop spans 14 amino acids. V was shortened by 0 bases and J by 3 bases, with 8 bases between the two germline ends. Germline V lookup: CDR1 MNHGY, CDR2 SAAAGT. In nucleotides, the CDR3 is TGTGCCAGCAGTTACTCCGGGCAGTACTATGGCTACACCTTC. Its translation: CASSYSGQYYGYTF.

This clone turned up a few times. The CDR3 reads CASSPGTSGVIDTQYF. In DNA, the CDR3 is TGTGCCAGCAGCCCGGGGACTAGCGGGGTAATAGATACGCAGTATTTT. The chain carries TRBV11-3 and TRBJ2-3; TRBD2 matches 13 bases. V dropped 5 bases and J dropped 5; count of bases not matched to a gene: 7. The CDR3 runs 16 residues. CDR1 and CDR2 from the germline V gene are SGHNT and YENEEA.

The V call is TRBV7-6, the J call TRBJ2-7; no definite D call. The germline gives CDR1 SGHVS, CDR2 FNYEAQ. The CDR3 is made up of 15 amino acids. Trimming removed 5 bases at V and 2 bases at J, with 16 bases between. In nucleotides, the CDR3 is TGTGCCAGCAGCCATAATACAGTATCCCCCTACGAGCAGTACTTC. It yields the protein CASSHNTVSPYEQYF. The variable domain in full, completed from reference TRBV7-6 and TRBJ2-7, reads GAGVSQSPRYKVTKRGQDVALRCDPISGHVSLYWYRQALGQGPEFLTYFNYEAQQDKSGLPNDRFSAERPEGSISTLTIQRTEQRDSAMYRCASSHNTVSPYEQYFGPGTRLTVT.

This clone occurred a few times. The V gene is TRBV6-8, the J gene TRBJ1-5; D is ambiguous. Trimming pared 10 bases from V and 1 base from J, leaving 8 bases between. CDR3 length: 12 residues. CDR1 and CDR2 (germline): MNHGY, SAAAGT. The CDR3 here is CAIRGSNQPQHF. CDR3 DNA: TGTGCCATCCGCGGGAGCAATCAGCCCCAGCATTTT.

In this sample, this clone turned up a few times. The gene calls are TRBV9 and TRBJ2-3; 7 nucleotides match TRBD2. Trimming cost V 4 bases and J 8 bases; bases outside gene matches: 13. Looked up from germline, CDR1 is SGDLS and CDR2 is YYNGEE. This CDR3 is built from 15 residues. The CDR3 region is CASSLGTKWEGTQYF. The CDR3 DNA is TGTGCCAGCAGCTTAGGGACTAAATGGGAGGGTACGCAGTATTTT.

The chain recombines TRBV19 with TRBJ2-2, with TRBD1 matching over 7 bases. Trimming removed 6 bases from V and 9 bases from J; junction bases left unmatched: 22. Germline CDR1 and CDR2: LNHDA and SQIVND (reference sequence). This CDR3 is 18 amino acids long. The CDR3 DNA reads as TGTGCCAGTAGATGGGGGCGACAGGGAACAATATTGCAACGGGAGCTGTTTTTT. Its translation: CASRWGRQGTILQRELFF.

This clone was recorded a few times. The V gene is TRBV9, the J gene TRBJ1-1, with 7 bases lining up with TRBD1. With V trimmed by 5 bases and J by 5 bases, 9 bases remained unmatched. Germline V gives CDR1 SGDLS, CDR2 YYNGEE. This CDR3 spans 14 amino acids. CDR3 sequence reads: CASRPTGELTEAFF. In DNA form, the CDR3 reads TGTGCCAGCAGGCCAACAGGGGAACTGACTGAAGCTTTCTTT.

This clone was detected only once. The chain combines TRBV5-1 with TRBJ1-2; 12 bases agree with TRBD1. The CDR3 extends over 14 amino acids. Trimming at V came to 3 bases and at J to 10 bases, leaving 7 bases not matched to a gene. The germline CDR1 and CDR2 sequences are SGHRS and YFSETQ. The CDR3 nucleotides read TGCGCCAGCAGCTGGGGACAGGGGGCGCGGGTCTACACCTTC. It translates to CASSWGQGARVYTF.

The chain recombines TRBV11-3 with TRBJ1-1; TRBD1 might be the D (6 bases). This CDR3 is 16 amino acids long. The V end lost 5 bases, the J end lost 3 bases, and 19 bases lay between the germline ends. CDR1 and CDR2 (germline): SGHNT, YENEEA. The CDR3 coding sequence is TGTGCCAGCAGCCTAGGGGTGTGGGGGGCGGACACTGAAGCTTTCTTT. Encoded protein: CASSLGVWGADTEAFF.

Written as DNA, the CDR3 is TGCGCCAGCAGTGGACCCCCAGCGGGGAGGGGCCCAGATACGCAGTATTTT. Encoded protein: CASSGPPAGRGPDTQYF. The rearrangement links TRBV10-2 to TRBJ2-3, with 7 bases identical to TRBD2. V lost 4 bases and J lost 4; bases outside the gene matches: 14. The CDR3 runs to 17 residues. Germline values: CDR1 WSHSY, CDR2 SAAADI.

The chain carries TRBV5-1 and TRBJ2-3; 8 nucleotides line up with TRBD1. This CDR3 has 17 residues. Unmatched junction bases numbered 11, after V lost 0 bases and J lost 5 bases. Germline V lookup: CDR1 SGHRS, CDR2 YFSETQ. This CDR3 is CASSLALGQGLGDTQYF. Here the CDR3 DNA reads TGCGCCAGCAGCTTGGCCCTCGGACAGGGCTTGGGAGATACGCAGTATTTT.